This paragraph reports one T cell receptor beta chain. The antigen remains undetermined. The CDR3 totals 17 residues. The ends were cut back, 0 bases at V and 0 bases at J, with 10 bases in the middle. Per the germline V gene, CDR1 is SGHDT and CDR2 is YYEEEE. The data were taken from a study of beta chain features in type 1 diabetes. Sequenced material consisted of expressed TCRB transcripts (all of the isolated RNA was reverse transcribed). Measured with immunoSEQ multiplex PCR; TCRdb has only the in-frame clones, and not every one. The data contain about 650,000 clones, roughly 12% of them singletons. Study-wide results and limits: Type 1 diabetes patients had TCRB CDR3s that were shorter (moderately but significantly so) in all four CD4+ subsets. In comparison with healthy donors, patients had naive, central memory and Treg TCRB repertoires that appeared more similar. Overrepresentation of cells with high TCR expression could result from cDNA sequencing. Type 1 diabetes patients showed fewer insertions and more deletions at VDJ junctions.

This TCR came from a man between 25 and 39 years old with type 1 diabetes. The chain links TRBV5-6 to TRBJ1-6, with D possibly TRBD1 on 5 matching bases. Sequenced sample: naive CD4+ T cells from blood. The CDR3 is CASSLVGAFSYNSPLHF. Written as DNA, the CDR3 is TGTGCCAGCAGCTTGGTCGGGGCTTTCTCCTATAATTCACCCCTCCACTTT.